Following are 17 T cell receptor beta chains from one sample sequenced in a study of blood T cell repertoires in COVID-19 (TCRdb year 2020). Receptor amplification or capture employed the immunoSEQ multiplex PCR assay. TCRdb took over this immuneACCESS table, retaining in-frame rearrangements with V and J assigned. Such tables are incomplete; in checked studies, under half of the missing clones stem from an unresolved V gene, and the remainder is unexplained. This sample has 230,000 or so clones in its table, and around 89% of those were observed once. The ten largest clones take up 2.6% of the sample. Specimen: PBMCs or T cells enriched from blood (not recorded which). The receptors were gathered from a woman under 40 who had recovered from COVID-19.

The chain uses TRBV7-3 and TRBJ1-1; TRBD1 is a possible D gene (6 bases). The V end lost 5 bases, the J end lost 6 bases, and 16 bases lay between the germline ends. CDR1 is SGHTA, CDR2 FQGTGA, per germline. This CDR3 is built from 14 residues. CDR3 nucleotide sequence: TGTGCCAGCAGCCGCACAGGGAGAAGCTCTGAAGCTTTCTTT. Translating it yields CASSRTGRSSEAFF.

The rearrangement links TRBV6-2 or TRBV6-3 to TRBJ2-5; possible D gene TRBD1, 5 bases. Trimming left V 5 bases short and J 5 bases short, with 21 bases between. Germline assignment: CDR1 MNHEY and CDR2 SVGEGT. The CDR3 is 16 residues long. CDR3 sequence reads: CASSPLQVTDGETQYF. As DNA, the CDR3 is TGTGCCAGCAGTCCCTTACAGGTGACCGACGGGGAGACCCAGTACTTC.

The chain links TRBV5-1 to TRBJ1-2, with a possible D match to TRBD1 (6 bases). CDR3 length: 14 amino acids. Germline CDR1 is SGHRS and CDR2 is YFSETQ. Between the trimmed V and J ends, which lost 4 bases and 2 bases, there was a span of 12 bases. CDR3 in amino acids: CASSLEGVNYGYTF. In nucleotides, the CDR3 is TGCGCCAGCAGCCTCGAGGGGGTAAACTATGGCTACACCTTC.

The V and J genes are TRBV6-5 and TRBJ2-5; the match to TRBD1 covers 7 bases. The CDR3 has 15 residues. Germline V CDR1 and CDR2: MNHEY, SVGAGI. V lost 6 bases, J lost 5 bases, and 12 bases stayed unmatched. The CDR3 reads CASSEETGIWETQYF. Here the CDR3 DNA reads TGTGCCAGCAGCGAGGAGACAGGGATTTGGGAGACCCAGTACTTC.

This clone was picked up one time. The chain uses TRBV9 and TRBJ1-2; 7 bases fit TRBD1. From germline, CDR1 is SGDLS and CDR2 YYNGEE. The CDR3 loop spans 16 amino acids. With V trimmed by 0 bases and J by 5 bases, 10 bases remained unmatched. CDR3 DNA: TGTGCCAGCAGCGTAGGGGGCGGACAGGCCTATTATGGCTACACCTTC. The encoded protein is CASSVGGGQAYYGYTF.

This chain links TRBV25-1 with TRBJ1-4, with a possible D match to TRBD1 (6 bases). Trimming took 1 base from V and 2 from J, leaving 14 bases between them. The germline gives CDR1 MGHDK, CDR2 SYGVNS. CDR3 length: 17 residues. CDR3 region: CASSEWTAGVTNEKLFF. In DNA form, the CDR3 reads TGTGCCAGCAGTGAATGGACAGCCGGCGTGACTAATGAAAAACTGTTTTTT.

This clone was counted many times. This chain links TRBV5-4 with TRBJ1-6, with D possibly being TRBD1 (5 bases). The V end lost 3 bases, the J end lost 0 bases, and 13 bases lay between the germline ends. This CDR3 comprises 17 residues. Germline CDR1 and CDR2: SGHNT and YYREEE (reference sequence). The CDR3 protein is CASSSSLTDSYNSPLHF. In DNA, the CDR3 is TGTGCCAGCAGCTCGTCTTTGACAGACTCCTATAATTCACCCCTCCACTTT. The full variable domain, with the rest looked up from reference TRBV5-4 and TRBJ1-6, is ETGVTQSPTHLIKTRGQQVTLRCSSQSGHNTVSWYQQALGQGPQFIFQYYREEENGRGNFPPRFSGLQFPNYSSELNVNALELDDSALYLCASSSSLTDSYNSPLHFGNGTRLTVT.

The chain carries TRBV5-1 and TRBJ2-3; 7 nucleotides agree with TRBD1. CDR3 size: 15 residues. The germline gives CDR1 SGHRS, CDR2 YFSETQ. V lost 5 bases to trimming and J lost 2 bases; unmatched junction nucleotides: 8. In DNA form, the CDR3 reads TGCGCCAGCAGTGCCCGACAGGGCCCCACAGATACGCAGTATTTT. It encodes CASSARQGPTDTQYF.

This chain joins TRBV10-3 and TRBJ2-7; perhaps TRBD1 as D (6 bases). The V gene lost 3 bases and the J gene lost 6 bases, with 6 bases spanning the gap. CDR1 and CDR2 from the germline V gene are ENHRY and SYGVKD. The CDR3 spans 11 residues. The CDR3 nucleotides read TGTGCCATCAGTGAAGGGGGCGAGCAGTACTTC. Protein product: CAISEGGEQYF.

CDR3 sequence (DNA): TGCGCCAGCAGCCAAAACCGGTACGACACTGAAGCTTTCTTT. This encodes CASSQNRYDTEAFF. The J gene is TRBJ1-1, the V gene TRBV5-1; D call uncertain. Germline assignment: CDR1 SGHRS and CDR2 YFSETQ. V was trimmed by 4 bases and J by 3 bases, leaving 13 bases between them. The CDR3 consists of 14 residues.

The rearrangement uses TRBV7-9 and TRBJ1-6, with 11 bases fitting TRBD1. Unmatched junction bases numbered 3, after V lost 5 bases and J lost 9 bases. Germline CDR1 and CDR2: SEHNR and FQNEAQ (reference sequence). The CDR3 has 14 amino acids. The CDR3 bases are TGTGCCAGCAGCCAGGACAGGGGGCTTTCACCCCTCCACTTT. This translates into CASSQDRGLSPLHF.

This chain joins TRBV7-3 and TRBJ2-7; the D gene is possibly TRBD2 (5 bases). Between the trimmed V and J ends, which lost 5 bases and 5 bases, there was a span of 16 bases. The CDR3 has 14 amino acids. In germline, CDR1 is SGHTA, CDR2 FQGTGA. The CDR3 region is CASSQEGYGNEQYF. The DNA for the CDR3 is TGTGCCAGCAGCCAAGAGGGATACGGGAACGAGCAGTACTTC.

The genes are TRBV4-1 and TRBJ2-3, with 8 bases aligning to TRBD2. This CDR3 region has 17 residues. The trim removed 5 bases at V and 0 bases at J, leaving 10 bases unmatched. Germline V gives CDR1 MGHRA, CDR2 YSYEKL. CDR3 in DNA: TGCGCCAGCAGCTTAGCGGGAATAAAAACTAGCACAGATACGCAGTATTTT. Its protein product is CASSLAGIKTSTDTQYF.

The V and J genes are TRBV9 and TRBJ2-7; 12 nucleotides agree with TRBD2. Germline V gene lookup returns CDR1 SGDLS and CDR2 YYNGEE. V lost 3 bases, J lost 5 bases, and 3 bases stayed unmatched. The CDR3 is made up of 14 amino acids. CDR3 DNA: TGTGCCAGCAGCGCTAGCGGGGGGGCCCACGAGCAGTACTTC. Residues: CASSASGGAHEQYF.

The rearrangement joins TRBV4-1 to TRBJ1-4; D is perhaps TRBD1 (6 bases). CDR1 and CDR2 (germline): MGHRA, YSYEKL. CDR3 length equals 13 residues. V lost 3 bases to trimming and J lost 8 bases, with 10 bases between them. CDR3: CASSHFDREKLFF. The CDR3 nucleotides are TGCGCCAGCAGCCATTTCGACAGGGAAAAACTGTTTTTT.

The chain has TRBV4-3 and TRBJ2-2; D is possibly TRBD1 (5 bases). V lost 4 bases, J lost 2 bases, and 8 bases lay in between. The CDR3 has 14 amino acids. Germline CDR1 reads LGHNA; CDR2 reads YSLEER. The CDR3 DNA follows: TGCGCCAGCAGCCTATGGACAAACACCGGGGAGCTGTTTTTT. This gives the protein CASSLWTNTGELFF.

This clone appeared a single time. The chain employs TRBV19 and TRBJ1-2, with 8 nucleotides matching TRBD1. This CDR3 comprises 15 residues. V shed 2 bases, J shed 4 bases, and the junction held 6 bases outside the gene matches. Germline CDR1 reads LNHDA; CDR2 reads SQIVND (reference sequence). The CDR3 nucleotides are TGTGCCAGTAGTATATCGGACAGGGAAGGCTATGGCTACACCTTC. Its protein product is CASSISDREGYGYTF.